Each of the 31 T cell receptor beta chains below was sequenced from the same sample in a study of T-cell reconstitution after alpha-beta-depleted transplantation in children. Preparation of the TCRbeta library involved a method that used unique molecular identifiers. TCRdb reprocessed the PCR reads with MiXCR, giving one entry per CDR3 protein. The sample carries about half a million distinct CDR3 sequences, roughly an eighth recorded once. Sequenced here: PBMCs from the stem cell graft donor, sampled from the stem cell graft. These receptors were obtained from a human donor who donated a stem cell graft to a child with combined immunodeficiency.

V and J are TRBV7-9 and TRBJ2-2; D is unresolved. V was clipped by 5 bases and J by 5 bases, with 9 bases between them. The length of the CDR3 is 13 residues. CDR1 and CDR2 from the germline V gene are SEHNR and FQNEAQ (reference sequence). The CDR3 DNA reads TGTGCCAGCAGCGCCGTGAGAACCGGGGAGCTGTTTTTT. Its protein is CASSAVRTGELFF.

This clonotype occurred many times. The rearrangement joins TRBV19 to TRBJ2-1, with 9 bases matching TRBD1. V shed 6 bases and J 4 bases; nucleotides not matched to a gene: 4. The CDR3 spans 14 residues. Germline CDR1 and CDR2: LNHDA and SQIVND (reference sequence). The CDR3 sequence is CASSGQGSYNEQFF. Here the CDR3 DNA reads TGTGCCAGTAGCGGACAGGGGTCTTACAATGAGCAGTTCTTC.

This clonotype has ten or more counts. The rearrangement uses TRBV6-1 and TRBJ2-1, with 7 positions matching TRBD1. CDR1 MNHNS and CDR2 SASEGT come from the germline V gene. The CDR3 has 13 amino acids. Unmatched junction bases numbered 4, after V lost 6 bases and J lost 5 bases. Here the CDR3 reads CASSRGFNNEQFF. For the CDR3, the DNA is TGTGCCAGCAGCAGGGGGTTCAACAATGAGCAGTTCTTC.

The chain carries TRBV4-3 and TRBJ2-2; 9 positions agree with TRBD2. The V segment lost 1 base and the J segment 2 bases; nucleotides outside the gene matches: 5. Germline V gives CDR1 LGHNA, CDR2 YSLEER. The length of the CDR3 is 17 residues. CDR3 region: CASSQGEREVNTGELFF. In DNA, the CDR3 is TGCGCCAGCAGCCAAGGGGAGCGGGAGGTCAACACCGGGGAGCTGTTTTTT.

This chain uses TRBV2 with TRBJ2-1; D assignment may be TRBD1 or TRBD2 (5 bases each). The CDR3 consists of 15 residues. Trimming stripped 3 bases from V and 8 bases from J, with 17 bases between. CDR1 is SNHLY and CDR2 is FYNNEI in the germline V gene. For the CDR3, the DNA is TGTGCCAGCAGTGAGGAACGGGGCCTCTTGGATGAGCAGTTCTTC. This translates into CASSEERGLLDEQFF.

The CDR3 region is CASSSHRLAGALSSYNEQFF. CDR3 coding DNA: TGTGCCAGCAGCTCACACCGACTAGCGGGGGCCCTGAGCTCCTACAATGAGCAGTTCTTC. The gene calls are TRBV7-3 and TRBJ2-1, with 12 bases identical to TRBD2. Per the germline V gene, CDR1 is SGHTA and CDR2 is FQGTGA. The CDR3 loop spans 20 amino acids. Trimming at V came to 4 bases and at J to 0 bases, leaving 13 bases not matched to a gene.

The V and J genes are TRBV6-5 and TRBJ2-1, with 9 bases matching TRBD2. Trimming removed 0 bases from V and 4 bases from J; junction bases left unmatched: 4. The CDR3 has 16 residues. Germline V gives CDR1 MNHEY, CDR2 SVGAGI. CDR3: CASSYSAGGLYNEQFF. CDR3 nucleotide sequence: TGTGCCAGCAGTTACTCGGCGGGAGGGCTTTACAATGAGCAGTTCTTC.

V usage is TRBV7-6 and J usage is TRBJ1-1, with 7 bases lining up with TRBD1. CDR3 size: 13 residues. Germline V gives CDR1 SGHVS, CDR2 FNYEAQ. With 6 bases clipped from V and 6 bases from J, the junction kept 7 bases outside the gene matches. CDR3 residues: CASRPRQGSEAFF. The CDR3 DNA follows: TGTGCCAGCAGACCCCGACAGGGCTCTGAAGCTTTCTTT.

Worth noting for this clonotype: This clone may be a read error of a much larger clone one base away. CDR3 in DNA: TGTGCCACCAGTGATTATGCAGGACTAGCGGGAGTTGAGCAGTTCTTC. Translated: CATSDYAGLAGVEQFF. The chain couples TRBV24-1 to TRBJ2-1, with TRBD2 identical over 13 bases. Losses at the gene ends were 2 bases for V and 9 bases for J; bases not matched to a gene: 6. The CDR3 covers 16 residues. Per the germline V gene, CDR1 is KGHDR and CDR2 is SFDVKD.

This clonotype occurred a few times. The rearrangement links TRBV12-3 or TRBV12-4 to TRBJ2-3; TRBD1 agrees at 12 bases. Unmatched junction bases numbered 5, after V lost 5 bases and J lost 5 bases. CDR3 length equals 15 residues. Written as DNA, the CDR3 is TGTGCCAGCAGTCCCGGGACAGGGGGCAAAGATACGCAGTATTTT. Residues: CASSPGTGGKDTQYF.

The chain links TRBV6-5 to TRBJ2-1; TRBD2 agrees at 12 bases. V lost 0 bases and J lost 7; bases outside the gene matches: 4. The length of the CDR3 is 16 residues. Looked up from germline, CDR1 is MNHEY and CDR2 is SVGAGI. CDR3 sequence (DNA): TGTGCCAGCAGTTACTCGACTAGCGGGAGAGGGAATGAGCAGTTCTTC. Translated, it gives CASSYSTSGRGNEQFF.

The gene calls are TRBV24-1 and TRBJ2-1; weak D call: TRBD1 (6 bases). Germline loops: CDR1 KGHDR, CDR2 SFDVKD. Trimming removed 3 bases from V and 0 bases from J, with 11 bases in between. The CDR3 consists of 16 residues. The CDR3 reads CATSDGGGLSYNEQFF. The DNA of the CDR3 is TGTGCCACCAGTGATGGGGGCGGACTCTCCTACAATGAGCAGTTCTTC.

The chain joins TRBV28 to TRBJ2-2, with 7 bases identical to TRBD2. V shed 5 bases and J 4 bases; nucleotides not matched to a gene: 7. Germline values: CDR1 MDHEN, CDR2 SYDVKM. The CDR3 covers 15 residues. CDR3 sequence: CASSGREAVTGELFF. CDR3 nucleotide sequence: TGTGCCAGCAGTGGGAGGGAGGCGGTCACCGGGGAGCTGTTTTTT.

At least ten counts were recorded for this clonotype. The CDR3 protein is CASSSGQGLRGYTF. In nucleotides, the CDR3 is TGTGCCAGCAGTTCGGGTCAGGGTCTCCGAGGCTACACCTTC. The genes are TRBV12-3 or TRBV12-4 and TRBJ1-2; possibly TRBD1 for D (5 bases). This CDR3 spans 14 amino acids. V lost 4 bases and J lost 8, with 17 bases in between.

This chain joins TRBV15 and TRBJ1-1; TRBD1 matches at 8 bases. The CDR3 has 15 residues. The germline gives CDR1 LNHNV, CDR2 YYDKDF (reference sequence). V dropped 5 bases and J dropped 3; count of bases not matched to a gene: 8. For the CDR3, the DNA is TGTGCCACCAGCCTCCGACAGGGGATGGACACTGAAGCTTTCTTT. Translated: CATSLRQGMDTEAFF.

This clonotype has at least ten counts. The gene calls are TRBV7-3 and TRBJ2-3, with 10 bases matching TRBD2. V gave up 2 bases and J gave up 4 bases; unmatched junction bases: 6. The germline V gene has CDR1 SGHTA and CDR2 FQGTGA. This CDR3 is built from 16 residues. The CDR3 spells CASSLGASGSADTQYF. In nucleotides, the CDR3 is TGTGCCAGCAGCTTAGGAGCTAGCGGGAGCGCAGATACGCAGTATTTT.

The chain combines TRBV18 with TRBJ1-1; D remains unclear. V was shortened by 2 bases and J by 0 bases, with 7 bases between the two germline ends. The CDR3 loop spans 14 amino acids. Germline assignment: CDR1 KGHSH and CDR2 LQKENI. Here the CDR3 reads CASSPGSLNTEAFF. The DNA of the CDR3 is TGTGCCAGCTCACCAGGTTCGTTGAACACTGAAGCTTTCTTT.

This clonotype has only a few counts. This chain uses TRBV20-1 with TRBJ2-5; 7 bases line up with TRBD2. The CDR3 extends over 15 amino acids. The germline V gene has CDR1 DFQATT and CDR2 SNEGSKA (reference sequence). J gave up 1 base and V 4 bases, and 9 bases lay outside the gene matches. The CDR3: CSAIKPGLTQETQYF. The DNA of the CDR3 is TGCAGTGCTATCAAACCGGGACTAACCCAAGAGACCCAGTACTTC.

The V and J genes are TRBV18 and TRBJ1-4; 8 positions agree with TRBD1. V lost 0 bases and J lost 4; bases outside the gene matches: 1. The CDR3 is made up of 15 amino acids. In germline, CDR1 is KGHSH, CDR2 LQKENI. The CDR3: CASSPPTGVNEKLFF. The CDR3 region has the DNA TGTGCCAGCTCACCACCGACAGGGGTTAATGAAAAACTGTTTTTT.

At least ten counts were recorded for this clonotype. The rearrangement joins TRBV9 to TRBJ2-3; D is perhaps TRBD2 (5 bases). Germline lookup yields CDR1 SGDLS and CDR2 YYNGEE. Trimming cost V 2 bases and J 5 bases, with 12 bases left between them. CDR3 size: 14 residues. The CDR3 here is CASSVGLAGDTQYF. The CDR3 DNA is TGTGCCAGCAGCGTGGGCCTTGCGGGAGATACGCAGTATTTT.

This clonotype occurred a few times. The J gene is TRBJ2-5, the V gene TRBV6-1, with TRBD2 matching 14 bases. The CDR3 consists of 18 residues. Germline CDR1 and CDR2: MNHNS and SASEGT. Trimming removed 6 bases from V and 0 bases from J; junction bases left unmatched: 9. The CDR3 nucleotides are TGTGCCAGCAGCCCGGGGACTAGCGGGGGATTGTACCAAGAGACCCAGTACTTC. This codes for CASSPGTSGGLYQETQYF.

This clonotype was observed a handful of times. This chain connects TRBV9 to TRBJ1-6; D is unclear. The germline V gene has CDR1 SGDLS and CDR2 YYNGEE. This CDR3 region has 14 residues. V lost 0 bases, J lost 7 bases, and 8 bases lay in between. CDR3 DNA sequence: TGTGCCAGCAGCGTAGCCCCGGCCAATTCACCCCTCCACTTT. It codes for CASSVAPANSPLHF.

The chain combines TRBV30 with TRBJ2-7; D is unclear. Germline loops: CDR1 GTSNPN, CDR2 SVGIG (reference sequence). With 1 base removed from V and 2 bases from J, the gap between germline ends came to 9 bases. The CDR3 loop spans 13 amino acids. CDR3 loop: CAWSGQEAYEQYF. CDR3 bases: TGTGCCTGGAGTGGCCAGGAAGCCTACGAGCAGTACTTC.

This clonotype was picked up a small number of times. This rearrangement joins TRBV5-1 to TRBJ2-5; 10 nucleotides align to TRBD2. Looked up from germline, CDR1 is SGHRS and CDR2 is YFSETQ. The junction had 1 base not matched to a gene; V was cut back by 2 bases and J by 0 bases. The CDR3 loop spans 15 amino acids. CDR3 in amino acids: CASSLTSGDQETQYF. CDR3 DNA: TGCGCCAGCAGCTTAACTAGCGGGGACCAAGAGACCCAGTACTTC.

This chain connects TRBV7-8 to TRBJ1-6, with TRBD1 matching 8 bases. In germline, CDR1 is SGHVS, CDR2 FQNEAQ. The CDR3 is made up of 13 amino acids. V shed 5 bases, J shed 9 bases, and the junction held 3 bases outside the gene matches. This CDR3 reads CASSTDRGSPLHF. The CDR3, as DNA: TGTGCCAGCAGCACCGACAGGGGTTCACCCCTCCACTTT.

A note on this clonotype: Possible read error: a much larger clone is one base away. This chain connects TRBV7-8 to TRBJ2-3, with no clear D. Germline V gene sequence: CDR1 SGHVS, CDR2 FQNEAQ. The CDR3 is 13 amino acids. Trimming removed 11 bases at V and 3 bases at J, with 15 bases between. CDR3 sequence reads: CAATSPVTDTQYF. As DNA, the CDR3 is TGTGCCGCGACGTCCCCAGTAACAGATACGCAGTATTTT.

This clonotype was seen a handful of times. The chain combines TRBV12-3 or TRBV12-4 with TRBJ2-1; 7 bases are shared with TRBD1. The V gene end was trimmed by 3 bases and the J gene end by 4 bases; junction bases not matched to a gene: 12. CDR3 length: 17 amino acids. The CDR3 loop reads CASSFDDQTGPYNEQFF. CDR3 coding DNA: TGTGCCAGCAGTTTCGATGATCAGACAGGGCCTTACAATGAGCAGTTCTTC.

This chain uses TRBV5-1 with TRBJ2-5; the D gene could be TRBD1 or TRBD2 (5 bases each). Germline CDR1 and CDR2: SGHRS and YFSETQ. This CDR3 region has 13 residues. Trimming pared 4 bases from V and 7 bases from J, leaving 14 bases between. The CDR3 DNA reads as TGCGCCAGCAGCCTGGGACCTGCGGGGACCCAGTACTTC. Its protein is CASSLGPAGTQYF.

The CDR3 DNA is TGTGCCAGCAGCGATTATACCAGGGGCGATTCCGGGGAGCTGTTTTTT. Protein: CASSDYTRGDSGELFF. The chain employs TRBV9 and TRBJ2-2, with TRBD1 as a possible D gene (6 bases). This CDR3 is 16 amino acids long. The V gene lost 3 bases and the J gene lost 6 bases, with 18 bases spanning the gap. Per the germline V gene, CDR1 is SGDLS and CDR2 is YYNGEE. Full variable domain (remainder filled in from reference TRBV9 and TRBJ2-2): DSGVTQTPKHLITATGQRVTLRCSPRSGDLSVYWYQQSLDQGLQFLIQYYNGEERAKGNILERFSAQQFPDLHSELNLSSLELGDSALYFCASSDYTRGDSGELFFGEGSRLTVL.

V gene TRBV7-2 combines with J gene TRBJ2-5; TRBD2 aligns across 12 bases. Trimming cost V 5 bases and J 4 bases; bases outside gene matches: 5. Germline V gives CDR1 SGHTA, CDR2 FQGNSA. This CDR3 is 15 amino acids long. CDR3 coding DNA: TGTGCCAGCAGCCGACTAGCGGGAGTGGGAGAGACCCAGTACTTC. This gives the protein CASSRLAGVGETQYF.

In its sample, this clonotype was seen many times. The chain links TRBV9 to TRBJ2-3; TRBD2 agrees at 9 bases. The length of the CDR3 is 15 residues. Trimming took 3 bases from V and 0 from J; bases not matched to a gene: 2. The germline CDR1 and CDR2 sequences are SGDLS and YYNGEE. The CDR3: CASSGLAGSTDTQYF. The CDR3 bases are TGTGCCAGCAGCGGGCTAGCGGGGAGCACAGATACGCAGTATTTT.